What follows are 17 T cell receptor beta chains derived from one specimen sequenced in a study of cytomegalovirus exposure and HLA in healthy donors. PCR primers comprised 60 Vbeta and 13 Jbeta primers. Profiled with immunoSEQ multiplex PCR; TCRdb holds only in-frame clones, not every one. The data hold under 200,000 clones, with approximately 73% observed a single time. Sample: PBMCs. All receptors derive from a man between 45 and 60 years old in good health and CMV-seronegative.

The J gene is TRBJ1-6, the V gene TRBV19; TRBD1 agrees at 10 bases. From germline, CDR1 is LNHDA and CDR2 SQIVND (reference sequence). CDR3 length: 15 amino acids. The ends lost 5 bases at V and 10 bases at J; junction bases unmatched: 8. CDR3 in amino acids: CASSSWTGGESPLHF. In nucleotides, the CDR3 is TGTGCCAGTAGTTCCTGGACAGGGGGGGAATCACCCCTCCACTTT. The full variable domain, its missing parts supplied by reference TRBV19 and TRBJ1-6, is DGGITQSPKYLFRKEGQNVTLSCEQNLNHDAMYWYRQDPGQGLRLIYYSQIVNDFQKGDIAEGYSVSREKKESFPLTVTSAQKNPTAFYLCASSSWTGGESPLHFGNGTRLTVT.

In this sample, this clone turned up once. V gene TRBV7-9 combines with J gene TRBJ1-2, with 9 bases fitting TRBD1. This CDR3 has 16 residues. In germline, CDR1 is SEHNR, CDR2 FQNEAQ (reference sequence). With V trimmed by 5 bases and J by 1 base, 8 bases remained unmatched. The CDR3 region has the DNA TGTGCCAGCAGCCTGGGGGGGACAGGGCTTAACTATGGCTACACCTTC. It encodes CASSLGGTGLNYGYTF.

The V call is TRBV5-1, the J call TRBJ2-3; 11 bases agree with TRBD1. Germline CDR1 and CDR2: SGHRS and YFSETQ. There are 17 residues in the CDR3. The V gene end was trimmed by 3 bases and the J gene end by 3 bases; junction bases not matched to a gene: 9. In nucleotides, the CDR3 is TGCGCCAGCAGCTCCGGATGGGGGACAGGGGGGACAGATACGCAGTATTTT. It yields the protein CASSSGWGTGGTDTQYF.

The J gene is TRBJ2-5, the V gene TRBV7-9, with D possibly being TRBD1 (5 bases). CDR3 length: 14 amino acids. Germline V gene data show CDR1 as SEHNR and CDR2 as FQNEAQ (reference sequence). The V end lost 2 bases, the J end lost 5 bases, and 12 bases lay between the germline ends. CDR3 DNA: TGTGCCAGCAGCTTACCTCAGGGTCGGGAGACCCAGTACTTC. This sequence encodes CASSLPQGRETQYF. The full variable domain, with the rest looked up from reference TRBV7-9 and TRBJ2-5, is DTGVSQNPRHKITKRGQNVTFRCDPISEHNRLYWYRQTLGQGPEFLTYFQNEAQLEKSRLLSDRFSAERPKGSFSTLEIQRTEQGDSAMYLCASSLPQGRETQYFGPGTRLLVL.

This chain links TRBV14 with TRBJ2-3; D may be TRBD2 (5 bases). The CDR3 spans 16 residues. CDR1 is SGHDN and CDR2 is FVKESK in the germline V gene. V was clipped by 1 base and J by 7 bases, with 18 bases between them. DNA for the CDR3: TGTGCCAGCAGCCAAGTAATTGCGGGCGGTTTGCATACGCAGTATTTT. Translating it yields CASSQVIAGGLHTQYF.

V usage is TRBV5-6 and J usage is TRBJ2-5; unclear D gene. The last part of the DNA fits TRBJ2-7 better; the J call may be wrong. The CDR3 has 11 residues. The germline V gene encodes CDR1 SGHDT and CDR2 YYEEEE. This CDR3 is CASSASYEQYF. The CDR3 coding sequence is TGTGCCAGCAGCGCCTCCTACGAGCAGTACTTC.

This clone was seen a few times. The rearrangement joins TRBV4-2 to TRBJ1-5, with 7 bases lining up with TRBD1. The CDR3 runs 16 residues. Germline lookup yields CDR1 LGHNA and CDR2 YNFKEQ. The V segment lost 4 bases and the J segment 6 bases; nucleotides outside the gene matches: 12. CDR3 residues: CASSPSLDRFPQPQHF. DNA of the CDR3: TGTGCCAGCAGCCCGAGTTTGGACAGGTTCCCTCAGCCCCAGCATTTT.

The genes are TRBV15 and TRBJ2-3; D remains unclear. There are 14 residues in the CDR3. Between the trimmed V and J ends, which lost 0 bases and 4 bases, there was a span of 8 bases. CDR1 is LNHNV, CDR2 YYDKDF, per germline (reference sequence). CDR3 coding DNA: TGTGCCACCAGCAGAGATCGCGGCCCAGATACGCAGTATTTT. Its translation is CATSRDRGPDTQYF.

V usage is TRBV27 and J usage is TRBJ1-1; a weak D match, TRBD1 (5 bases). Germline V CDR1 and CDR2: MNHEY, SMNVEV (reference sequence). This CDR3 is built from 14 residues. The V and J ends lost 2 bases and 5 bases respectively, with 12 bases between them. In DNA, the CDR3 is TGTGCCAGCAGTTTAAGGCAGGGAACGACTGAAGCTTTCTTT. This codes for CASSLRQGTTEAFF.

In DNA, the CDR3 is TGTGCCAGCAACAACCGGGACAGGGGAGTCGGGGACTCCTACAATGAGCAGTTCTTC. Its protein product is CASNNRDRGVGDSYNEQFF. The V and J genes are TRBV2 and TRBJ2-1; 10 bases match TRBD1. Germline-derived CDR1 and CDR2 are SNHLY and FYNNEI. Trimming cost V 7 bases and J 0 bases; bases outside gene matches: 15. The CDR3 contains 19 residues.

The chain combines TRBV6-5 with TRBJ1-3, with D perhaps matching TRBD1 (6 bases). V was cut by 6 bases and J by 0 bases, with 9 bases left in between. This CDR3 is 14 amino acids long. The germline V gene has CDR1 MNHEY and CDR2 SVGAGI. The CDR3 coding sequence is TGTGCCAGCAGGTCGGACAGCTCTGGAAACACCATATATTTT. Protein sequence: CASRSDSSGNTIYF.

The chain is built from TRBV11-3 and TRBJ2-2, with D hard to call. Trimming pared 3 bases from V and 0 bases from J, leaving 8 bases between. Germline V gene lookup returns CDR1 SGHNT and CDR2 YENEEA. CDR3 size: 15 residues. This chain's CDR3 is CASSFSGPNTGELFF. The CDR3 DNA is TGTGCCAGCAGCTTTTCCGGTCCGAACACCGGGGAGCTGTTTTTT.

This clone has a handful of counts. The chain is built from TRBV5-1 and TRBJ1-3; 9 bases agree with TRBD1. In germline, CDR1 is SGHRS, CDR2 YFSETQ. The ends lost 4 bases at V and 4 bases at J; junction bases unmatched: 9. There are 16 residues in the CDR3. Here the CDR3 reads CASSMGQGRGGNTIYF. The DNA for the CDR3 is TGCGCCAGCAGCATGGGACAGGGTCGAGGAGGAAACACCATATATTTT.

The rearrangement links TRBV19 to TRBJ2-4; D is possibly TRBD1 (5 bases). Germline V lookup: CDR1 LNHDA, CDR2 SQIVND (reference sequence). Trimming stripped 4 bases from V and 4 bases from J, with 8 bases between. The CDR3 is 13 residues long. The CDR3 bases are TGTGCCAGTAGTAGTGACAGAAAAAACATTCAGTACTTC. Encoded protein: CASSSDRKNIQYF.

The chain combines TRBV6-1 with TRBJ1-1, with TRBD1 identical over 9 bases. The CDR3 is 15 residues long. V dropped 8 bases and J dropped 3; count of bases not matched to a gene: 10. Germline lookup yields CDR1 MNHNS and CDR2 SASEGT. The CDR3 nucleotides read TGTGCCAGCGGACAGGGGTGGGGGCTAGACACTGAAGCTTTCTTT. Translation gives CASGQGWGLDTEAFF.

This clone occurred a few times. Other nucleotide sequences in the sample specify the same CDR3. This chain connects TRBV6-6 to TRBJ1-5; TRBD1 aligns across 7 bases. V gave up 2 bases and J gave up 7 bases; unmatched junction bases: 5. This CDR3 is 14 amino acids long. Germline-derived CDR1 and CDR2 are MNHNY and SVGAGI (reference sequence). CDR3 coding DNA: TGTGCCAGCAGTTACGAGGGGGCTGGACAGCCCCAGCATTTT. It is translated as CASSYEGAGQPQHF.

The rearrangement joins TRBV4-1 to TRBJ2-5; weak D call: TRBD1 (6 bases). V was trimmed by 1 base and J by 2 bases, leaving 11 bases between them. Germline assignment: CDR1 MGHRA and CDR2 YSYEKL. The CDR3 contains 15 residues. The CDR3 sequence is CASSQGTGLQETQYF. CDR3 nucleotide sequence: TGCGCCAGCAGCCAAGGTACAGGGCTACAAGAGACCCAGTACTTC.